Included here is one T cell receptor beta chain sequence, with context. Additional DNA sequences in this sample encode the identical CDR3. Trimming stripped 3 bases from V and 5 bases from J, with 7 bases between. The CDR3 spans 12 residues. The data are from a study of blood T cell repertoires in COVID-19. Generated by immunoSEQ multiplex PCR, the TCRdb table keeps only in-frame clones and is missing some. The sample holds roughly 200,000 clones, about four fifths seen once. This receptor was taken from a woman in her 50s who had been exposed to COVID-19. This chain connects TRBV12-3 or TRBV12-4 to TRBJ1-1; D is possibly TRBD1 (5 bases). Sequenced material: PBMCs or T cells enriched from blood (not recorded which). The CDR3: CASSFGGTEAFF. The DNA of the CDR3 is TGTGCCAGCAGTTTTGGGGGGACTGAAGCTTTCTTT.